The 17 T cell receptor beta chains below come from one sample, sequenced in a study of blood T cell repertoires in COVID-19. The method was immunoSEQ multiplex PCR; TCRdb's version includes in-frame clones alone and lacks a portion of them. This repertoire shows around 220,000 clones, 70% to 90% found once; its top ten account for approximately 2%. The specimen sequenced was peripheral blood. These receptors originate from a woman in her 40s who had recovered from COVID-19.

The chain has TRBV30 and TRBJ1-6, with D possibly matching TRBD1 (6 bases). Trimming removed 1 base from V and 5 bases from J, with 12 bases in between. The CDR3 loop spans 15 amino acids. Germline V lookup: CDR1 GTSNPN, CDR2 SVGIG (reference sequence). CDR3 DNA: TGTGCCTGGAGTGGAGGGGACATTGATAATTCACCCCTCCACTTT. Translation gives CAWSGGDIDNSPLHF.

CDR3 residues: CASSQQGVVYSPLHF. CDR3 bases: TGTGCCAGCAGCCAACAGGGGGTGGTGTATTCACCCCTCCACTTT. The genes are TRBV28 and TRBJ1-6; 8 bases agree with TRBD1. The trim removed 6 bases at V and 8 bases at J, leaving 9 bases unmatched. This CDR3 has 15 amino acids. Germline V gene data show CDR1 as MDHEN and CDR2 as SYDVKM.

The rearrangement links TRBV12-3 or TRBV12-4 to TRBJ2-7; 13 bases line up with TRBD2. The CDR3 length is 13 residues. V lost 10 bases and J lost 4; bases outside the gene matches: 4. The CDR3 reads CAIRTSGSYEQYF. CDR3 DNA sequence: TGTGCCATTCGGACTAGCGGGAGTTACGAGCAGTACTTC.

The chain uses TRBV7-2 and TRBJ1-4, with 9 nucleotides matching TRBD1. This CDR3 has 15 residues. V shed 3 bases and J 6 bases; nucleotides not matched to a gene: 5. The germline V gene has CDR1 SGHTA and CDR2 FQGNSA. Here the CDR3 reads CASSFGTGTYEKLFF. The CDR3 coding sequence is TGTGCCAGCAGCTTCGGGACAGGGACATATGAAAAACTGTTTTTT.

CDR3 loop: CASSPLPGGSYEQYF. In DNA, the CDR3 is TGTGCCAGCTCACCCCTTCCAGGGGGCTCCTACGAGCAGTACTTC. V and J are TRBV18 and TRBJ2-7; 7 bases match TRBD1. The CDR3 runs 15 residues. After removal of 3 bases from V and 0 bases from J, the junction contained 5 bases not matched to a gene. CDR1 KGHSH and CDR2 LQKENI come from the germline V gene. The full variable domain, in which reference TRBV18 and TRBJ2-7 provide the parts outside the CDR3, is NAGVMQNPRHLVRRRGQEARLRCSPMKGHSHVYWYRQLPEEGLKFMVYLQKENIIDESGMPKERFSAEFPKEGPSILRIQQVVRGDSAAYFCASSPLPGGSYEQYFGPGTRLTVT.

The chain joins TRBV7-2 to TRBJ2-3, with a tentative D call TRBD2 (6 bases). CDR1 and CDR2 from the germline V gene are SGHTA and FQGNSA. The CDR3 consists of 15 residues. With 1 base removed from V and 2 bases from J, the gap between germline ends came to 10 bases. The CDR3 sequence is CASSLDGGLTDTQYF. The CDR3 DNA sequence: TGTGCCAGCAGCTTAGACGGGGGTCTCACAGATACGCAGTATTTT. Looking up the rest from reference TRBV7-2 and TRBJ2-3 gives the full variable domain: GAGVSQSPSNKVTEKGKDVELRCDPISGHTALYWYRQSLGQGLEFLIYFQGNSAPDKSGLPSDRFSAERTGGSVSTLTIQRTQQEDSAVYLCASSLDGGLTDTQYFGPGTRLTVL.

This chain joins TRBV5-5 and TRBJ1-2; 10 positions agree with TRBD1. CDR3 length: 14 amino acids. Trimming cost V 3 bases and J 8 bases; bases outside gene matches: 7. Per the germline V gene, CDR1 is SGHKS and CDR2 is YYEKEE (reference sequence). The CDR3 protein is CASSWRDRGIGYTF. CDR3 DNA sequence: TGTGCCAGCAGCTGGCGGGACAGGGGTATCGGCTACACCTTC.

V usage is TRBV15 and J usage is TRBJ2-5, with 12 bases that match TRBD2. V shed 0 bases and J 4 bases; nucleotides not matched to a gene: 18. The V gene's germline CDR1 is LNHNV and CDR2 YYDKDF (reference sequence). This CDR3 is built from 21 residues. The CDR3 DNA reads as TGTGCCACCAGCAGAGATCGAGGGGACGCTAGCGGGAGGGCCATTTCAGAGACCCAGTACTTC. Protein sequence: CATSRDRGDASGRAISETQYF.

The chain links TRBV7-8 to TRBJ2-2; TRBD2 matches at 10 bases. Losses at the gene ends were 5 bases for V and 6 bases for J; bases not matched to a gene: 12. The CDR3 is made up of 17 amino acids. The germline V gene has CDR1 SGHVS and CDR2 FQNEAQ. CDR3 residues: CASSPSGKLAGAGELFF. DNA of the CDR3: TGTGCCAGCAGCCCCTCAGGGAAGCTAGCGGGAGCCGGGGAGCTGTTTTTT.

The CDR3 nucleotides read TGTGCCAGCTCACCACTCGGCCAGGGGGAAGTGACCCAGTACTTC. This translates into CASSPLGQGEVTQYF. The chain combines TRBV18 with TRBJ2-5; TRBD1 matches 7 bases. CDR3 length equals 15 residues. V was clipped by 1 base and J by 7 bases; unmatched bases: 9. Per the germline V gene, CDR1 is KGHSH and CDR2 is LQKENI. The complete variable domain, with remaining parts taken from reference TRBV18 and TRBJ2-5, reads NAGVMQNPRHLVRRRGQEARLRCSPMKGHSHVYWYRQLPEEGLKFMVYLQKENIIDESGMPKERFSAEFPKEGPSILRIQQVVRGDSAAYFCASSPLGQGEVTQYFGPGTRLLVL.

The J gene is TRBJ1-2, the V gene TRBV30, with D unclear. V lost 7 bases and J 2 bases, leaving 8 bases between the germline ends. The CDR3 is 11 residues long. Germline CDR1 is GTSNPN and CDR2 is SVGIG (reference sequence). DNA for the CDR3: TGTGCCTCGCAGACAAACTATGGCTACACCTTC. Translation: CASQTNYGYTF.

This clone showed up just once. This chain connects TRBV18 to TRBJ1-2; a weak D match, TRBD1 (5 bases). Trimming pared 2 bases from V and 4 bases from J, leaving 11 bases between. The CDR3 loop spans 14 amino acids. The V gene's germline CDR1 is KGHSH and CDR2 LQKENI. In DNA, the CDR3 is TGTGCCAGCTCACCAGCGGCAGGGTCCTATGGCTACACCTTC. The encoded protein is CASSPAAGSYGYTF.

V gene TRBV6-2 or TRBV6-3 combines with J gene TRBJ2-5, with a possible D match to TRBD2 (6 bases). Germline V lookup: CDR1 MNHEY, CDR2 SVGEGT. Trimming removed 1 base from V and 5 bases from J, with 17 bases in between. The CDR3 runs to 16 residues. CDR3 in amino acids: CASSYYPISLAETQYF. The CDR3 DNA reads as TGTGCCAGCAGTTACTATCCGATCTCCCTAGCGGAGACCCAGTACTTC.

This clone has just a few counts. The chain couples TRBV5-1 to TRBJ2-7; maybe TRBD2 (5 bases). The germline V gene has CDR1 SGHRS and CDR2 YFSETQ. The CDR3 covers 11 residues. V lost 4 bases to trimming and J lost 5 bases, with 7 bases between them. The CDR3 is CASSTGDEQYF. As DNA, the CDR3 is TGCGCCAGCAGCACCGGGGACGAGCAGTACTTC.

The chain uses TRBV4-1 and TRBJ2-3, with TRBD2 matching over 12 bases. Germline lookup yields CDR1 MGHRA and CDR2 YSYEKL. The CDR3 has 17 amino acids. Trimming cost V 1 base and J 2 bases; bases outside gene matches: 4. The CDR3: CASSQVWTSGNTDTQYF. DNA of the CDR3: TGCGCCAGCAGCCAAGTATGGACTAGCGGGAACACAGATACGCAGTATTTT.

The chain recombines TRBV7-9 with TRBJ2-3, with 9 bases that match TRBD1. In germline, CDR1 is SEHNR, CDR2 FQNEAQ (reference sequence). The CDR3 has 19 residues. Germline trimming cut 1 base from V and 3 bases from J; bases unmatched to any gene: 14. Here the CDR3 reads CASSLVSSGTGTGTDTQYF. CDR3 coding DNA: TGTGCCAGCAGCTTAGTGAGTTCCGGTACCGGGACAGGGACAGATACGCAGTATTTT.

V usage is TRBV5-4 and J usage is TRBJ2-3; 7 nucleotides agree with TRBD1. The CDR3 is made up of 17 amino acids. V trimming: 2 bases; J trimming: 2 bases; junction bases outside the gene matches: 11. Germline values: CDR1 SGHNT, CDR2 YYREEE (reference sequence). CDR3: CASSLPPGTDYTDTQYF. CDR3 sequence (DNA): TGTGCCAGCAGCTTACCCCCCGGGACAGACTACACAGATACGCAGTATTTT.